Included here is one T cell receptor beta chain sequence, with context. Its antigen remains unknown. The sorting of PBMCs gave CD4+ and CD8+ T cells. The sample is drawn from a study of CD8+ T cells in alopecia areata. CDR3 length: 19 amino acids. V lost 0 bases to trimming and J lost 4 bases, with 22 bases between them. CDR1 and CDR2 (germline): LGHNA, YNFKEQ. Study-level results: TCR sharing was clearer in mice than between patients, perhaps partly owing to patient HLA diversity. More clonal than normal scalp was lesional scalp, particularly alopecia totalis/universalis.

Once RNA had been extracted, it was reverse transcribed into cDNA to act as the sequencing template. Assay: immunoSEQ multiplex PCR; the TCRdb copy retains only in-frame clones and omits some. This table holds around 100,000 clones, less than 70% found once. This chain uses TRBV4-2 with TRBJ2-1, with a possible D match to TRBD2 (7 bases). The sample comprised CD4+ T cells sorted from blood. The clonotype was recovered from a human donor in good health. The CDR3 protein is CASSQDGFVGGGQYNEQFF. The CDR3 region has the DNA TGTGCCAGCAGCCAAGATGGGTTCGTTGGGGGGGGCCAATACAATGAGCAGTTCTTC.